The source of this T cell receptor (beta chain) is a study of T cell repertoires in cytomegalovirus infection. The overall study: Epitope selection comprised recently identified HLA-C-restricted CMV epitopes and well-studied HLA-B-restricted CMV epitopes.

TCRdb itself ran the reads through MiXCR, one entry per CDR3 protein. The sample yields under 90,000 distinct CDR3 sequences, roughly 44% seen once. Points on this clonotype: Its antigen is currently unknown.

Per germline, CDR1 LNHDA and CDR2 SQIVND (reference sequence). This CDR3 region has 14 residues. V lost 2 bases, J lost 2 bases, and 9 bases lay in between. This TCR derives from a human donor in good health (CMV status not recorded). Some clones in this sample may be carry-over from other donors' samples. The rearrangement joins TRBV19 to TRBJ1-2, with D uncertain. This sample comprised CD8+ T cells from cultured PBMCs, obtained from culture after CMV antigen stimulation. The CDR3 loop is CASSINDGNYGYTF. CDR3 DNA: TGTGCCAGTAGTATAAACGACGGGAACTATGGCTACACCTTC.